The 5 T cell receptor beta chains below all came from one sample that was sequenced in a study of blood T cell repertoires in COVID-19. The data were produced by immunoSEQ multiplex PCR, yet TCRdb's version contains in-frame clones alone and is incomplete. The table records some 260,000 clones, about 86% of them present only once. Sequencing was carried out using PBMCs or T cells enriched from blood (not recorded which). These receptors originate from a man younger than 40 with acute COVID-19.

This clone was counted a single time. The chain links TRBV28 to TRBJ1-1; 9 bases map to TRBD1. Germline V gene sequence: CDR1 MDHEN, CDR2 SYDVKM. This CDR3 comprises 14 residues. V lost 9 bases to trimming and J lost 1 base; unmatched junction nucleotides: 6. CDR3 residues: CASTGGGRNTEAFF. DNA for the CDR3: TGTGCCAGTACAGGGGGCGGTAGGAACACTGAAGCTTTCTTT.

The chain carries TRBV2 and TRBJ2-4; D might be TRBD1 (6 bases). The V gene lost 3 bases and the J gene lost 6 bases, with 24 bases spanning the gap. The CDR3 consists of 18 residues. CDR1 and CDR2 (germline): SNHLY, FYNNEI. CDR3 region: CASSDDSSVDSSPNIQYF. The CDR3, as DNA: TGTGCCAGCAGTGATGATTCAAGTGTGGACAGTTCCCCAAACATTCAGTACTTC.

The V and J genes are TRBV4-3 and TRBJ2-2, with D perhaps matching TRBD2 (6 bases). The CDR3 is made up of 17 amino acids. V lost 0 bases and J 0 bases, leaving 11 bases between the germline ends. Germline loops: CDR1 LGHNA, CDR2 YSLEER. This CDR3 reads CASSQDTGGTNTGELFF. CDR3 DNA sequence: TGCGCCAGCAGCCAAGATACCGGCGGGACGAACACCGGGGAGCTGTTTTTT.

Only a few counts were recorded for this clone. The CDR3 reads CASSDGQATGELFF. The CDR3 DNA is TGTGCCAGCAGTGACGGACAGGCCACCGGGGAGCTGTTTTTT. This chain links TRBV6-4 with TRBJ2-2; 7 nucleotides align to TRBD1. The V gene end was trimmed by 2 bases and the J gene end by 4 bases; junction bases not matched to a gene: 1. CDR3 length: 14 residues. Germline CDR1 reads MRHNA; CDR2 reads SNTAGT.

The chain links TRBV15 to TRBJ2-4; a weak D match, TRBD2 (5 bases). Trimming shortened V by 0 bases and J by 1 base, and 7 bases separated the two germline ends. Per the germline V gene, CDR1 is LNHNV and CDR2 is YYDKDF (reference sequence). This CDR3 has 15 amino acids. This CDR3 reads CATSRDTGAKNIQYF. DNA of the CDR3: TGTGCCACCAGCAGAGATACGGGGGCCAAAAACATTCAGTACTTC.